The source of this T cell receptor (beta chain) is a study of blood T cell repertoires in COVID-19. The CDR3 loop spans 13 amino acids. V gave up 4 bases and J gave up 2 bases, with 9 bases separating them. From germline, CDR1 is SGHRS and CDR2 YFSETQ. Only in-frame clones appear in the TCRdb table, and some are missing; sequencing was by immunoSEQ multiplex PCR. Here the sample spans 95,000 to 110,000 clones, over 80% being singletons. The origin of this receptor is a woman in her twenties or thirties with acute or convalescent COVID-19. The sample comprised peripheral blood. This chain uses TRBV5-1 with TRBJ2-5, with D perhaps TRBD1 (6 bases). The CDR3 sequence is CASSIRGQETQYF. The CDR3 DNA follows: TGCGCCAGCAGCATAAGGGGGCAAGAGACCCAGTACTTC.